This T cell receptor (beta chain) derives from a study of Graves' ophthalmopathy and Graves' hyperthyroidism. This clonotype showed up many times. Transcripts of RNA were the source for amplifying TCR beta CDR3 regions. The workflow started with a first-round RT-PCR run with HTBI primers and then moved on to a second-round multiplex PCR. TCRdb re-called the multiplex PCR reads through MiXCR, storing one row per CDR3 protein. The table records about 210,000 distinct CDR3 sequences, 25% to 35% of them present only once. Germline-derived CDR1 and CDR2 are SGHTS and YDEGEE. V shed 0 bases and J 7 bases; nucleotides not matched to a gene: 9. The CDR3 sequence is 16 residues long.

The sequence was obtained from a man aged 45-60 years with Graves' ophthalmopathy. The material sequenced was peripheral blood. V gene TRBV5-8 combines with J gene TRBJ2-1; 8 bases fit TRBD2. The CDR3 sequence: CASSLADSGIRNEQFF. In DNA form, the CDR3 reads TGTGCCAGCAGCTTGGCCGATAGCGGGATCCGGAATGAGCAGTTCTTC. Based on the CDR3 plus reference TRBV5-8 and TRBJ2-1, the full variable domain is EAGVTQSPTHLIKTRGQQATLRCSPISGHTSVYWYQQALGLGLQFLLWYDEGEERNRGNFPPRFSGRQFPNYSSELNVNALELEDSALYLCASSLADSGIRNEQFFGPGTRLTVL.